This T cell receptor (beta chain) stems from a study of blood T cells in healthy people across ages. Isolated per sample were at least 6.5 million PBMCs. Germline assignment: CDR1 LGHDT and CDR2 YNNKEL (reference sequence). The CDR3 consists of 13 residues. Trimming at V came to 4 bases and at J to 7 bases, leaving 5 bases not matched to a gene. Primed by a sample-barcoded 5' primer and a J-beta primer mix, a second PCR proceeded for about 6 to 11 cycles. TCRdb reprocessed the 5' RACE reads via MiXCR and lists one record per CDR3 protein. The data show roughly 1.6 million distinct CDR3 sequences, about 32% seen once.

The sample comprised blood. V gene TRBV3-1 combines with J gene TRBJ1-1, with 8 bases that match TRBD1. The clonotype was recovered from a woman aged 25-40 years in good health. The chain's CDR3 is CASSLGQALEAFF. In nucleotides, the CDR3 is TGTGCCAGCAGCCTGGGACAGGCCCTTGAAGCTTTCTTT. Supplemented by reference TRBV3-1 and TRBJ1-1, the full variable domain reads DTAVSQTPKYLVTQMGNDKSIKCEQNLGHDTMYWYKQDSKKFLKIMFSYNNKELIINETVPNRFSPKSPDKAHLNLHINSLELGDSAVYFCASSLGQALEAFFGQGTRLTVV.